This is a list of T cell receptor beta chains from one sample in a study of post-analysis software for immune sequencing data. TCRdb used MiXCR to reprocess the PCR reads, holding one entry per CDR3 protein. The sample yields some 800,000 distinct CDR3 sequences, 46% seen once. The sample comprised blood. These receptors all stem from a girl between 10 and 17 years old with multiple sclerosis. CDR3s include the opening cysteine and the closing phenylalanine or tryptophan. The order of the fields is D gene, V gene, clone size, J gene, CDR3 DNA, CDR3 protein. A D gene is named only where the DNA matches it firmly. Not all rows give a size; the values are once, few, many and, for expanded clones, a class.

>.|TRBV6-6|.|TRBJ2-1
TGTGCCAGCAGACCACCCCGGGACCACCCCAACAATGAGCAGTTCTTC
CASRPPRDHPNNEQFF
>.|TRBV11-2|.|TRBJ2-7
TGTGCCAGCAGCTGGGACTTTCTCCCCTACGAGCAGTACTTC
CASSWDFLPYEQYF
>.|TRBV10-3|.|TRBJ2-2
TGTGCCATCAGTGAGTCTGAGGGGTCGAACACCGGGGAGCTGTTTTTT
CAISESEGSNTGELFF
>.|TRBV5-5|few|TRBJ2-7
TGTGCCAGCACCCAGGACTACGAGCAGTACTTC
CASTQDYEQYF
>.|TRBV7-6|.|TRBJ2-5
TGTGCCAGCAGCTTATTCGGGGATAGGGAGACCCAGTACTTC
CASSLFGDRETQYF
>TRBD1|TRBV9|.|TRBJ1-1
TGTGCCAGCAGCGAGGCTGACAGGGGCTTAGGGGCTTTCTTT
CASSEADRGLGAFF
>TRBD1|TRBV25-1|.|TRBJ2-7
TGTGCCGGCAGGGGTACTAACAGGGGGTCCTACGAGCAGTACTTC
CAGRGTNRGSYEQYF
>.|TRBV4-3|.|TRBJ2-1
TGCGCCAGCAGCCCCCAAAACGGCCTCTACAATGAGCAGTTCTTC
CASSPQNGLYNEQFF
>.|TRBV7-3|.|TRBJ2-1
TGTGCCAGCAGCTTTAGCGGTTTGTCGGATGAGCAGTTCTTC
CASSFSGLSDEQFF
>.|TRBV7-8|.|TRBJ2-5
TGTGCCAGCAGCTTATACGGCGACCCCGCGGTGCCCCAGTACTTC
CASSLYGDPAVPQYF
>TRBD1|TRBV5-1|.|TRBJ1-1
TGCGCCAGCGGCTTAGGACAGGGGAACACTGAAGCTTTCTTT
CASGLGQGNTEAFF
>.|TRBV20-1|few|TRBJ2-5
TGCAGTGCTAGAGGATCCTTAGGGGAGCAGTACTTC
CSARGSLGEQYF
>TRBD2|TRBV3-1|.|TRBJ2-1
TGTGCCAGCAGCCAAGCCCGCGGGGGGGCCGCTGAGCAGTTCTTC
CASSQARGGAAEQFF
>.|TRBV15|.|TRBJ1-5
TGTGCCACCAGCAGAGGAGGCGGCAATCAGCCCCAGCATTTT
CATSRGGGNQPQHF
>.|TRBV12-3/TRBV12-4|.|TRBJ2-7
TGTGCCAGCAGTTTTAGCGGAGGGGACGAGCAGTACTTC
CASSFSGGDEQYF
>TRBD2|TRBV5-6|few|TRBJ2-7
TGTGCCAGCAGCCCAGGGACTAGCGGGAGGATTAGACCCTACGAGCAGTACTTC
CASSPGTSGRIRPYEQYF
>.|TRBV3-1|few|TRBJ2-7
TGTGCCAGCAGCCTCTACTACTACGAGCAGTACTTC
CASSLYYYEQYF
>TRBD2|TRBV2|.|TRBJ2-2
TGTGCCAGAACTGGGACTAGCGGCCGATCGGGCACCGGGGAGCTGTTTTTT
CARTGTSGRSGTGELFF
>TRBD2|TRBV18|.|TRBJ2-1
TGTGCCAGCTCACCATCCGGACTAGCGGGAGATGAGCAGTTCTTC
CASSPSGLAGDEQFF
>TRBD1|TRBV29-1|.|TRBJ2-7
TGCAGCGTGGACGGGACAGGGGGTTCCTACGAGCAGTACTTC
CSVDGTGGSYEQYF
>TRBD2|TRBV4-1|few|TRBJ2-7
TGCGCCAGCAGCGCTCAGTTGGCAAACATACTAGCGGGAGGGCCGTCCTACGAGCAGTACTTC
CASSAQLANILAGGPSYEQYF
>TRBD2|TRBV5-1|.|TRBJ2-1
TGCGCCAGCAGCTTCCTCCTAGCGGGAGTTGATAATGAGCAGTTCTTC
CASSFLLAGVDNEQFF
>.|TRBV7-8|.|TRBJ2-3
TGTGCCAGCAGCTTTCGGCGGATCTCTAGCACAGATACGCAGTATTTT
CASSFRRISSTDTQYF
>TRBD1|TRBV20-1|.|TRBJ2-7
TGCAGTGCTAGTCGCTCGTTAGGGGGCGGCGAGCAGTACTTC
CSASRSLGGGEQYF
>.|TRBV6-2/TRBV6-3|.|TRBJ1-5
TGTGCCAGCAGTTACGTCGAGCCCACCCTGAATCAGCCCCAGCATTTT
CASSYVEPTLNQPQHF
>.|TRBV12-3/TRBV12-4|.|TRBJ2-4
TGTGCCAGCAGTCTTACTAGCATGTCCAAAAACATTCAGTACTTC
CASSLTSMSKNIQYF
>.|TRBV29-1|few|TRBJ2-1
TGCAGCGTTGCGGGGTCTTGGAGGGAGCAGTTCTTC
CSVAGSWREQFF
>.|TRBV7-3|.|TRBJ1-1
TGTGCCAGCAGCCCTGGAGGGGGGTTTCCCACTGAAGCTTTCTTT
CASSPGGGFPTEAFF
>.|TRBV3-1|.|TRBJ2-7
TGTGCCAGCAGCACCCGTGGAGGGGGCGCGCTCGAGCAGTACTTC
CASSTRGGGALEQYF
>TRBD2|TRBV3-1|.|TRBJ2-7
TGTGCCAGCAGCCAAGTCGGCGGGAGGATTTACGAGCAGTACTTC
CASSQVGGRIYEQYF
>.|TRBV24-1|few|TRBJ1-1
TGTGCCACCAGTGAGCGGGACACCTGGAGCACTGAAGCTTTCTTT
CATSERDTWSTEAFF
>TRBD2|TRBV7-8|.|TRBJ2-7
TGTGCCAGCAGCCTAGGAGATGAGCGGCGGGAGGTGGGCGAGCAGTACTTC
CASSLGDERREVGEQYF
>.|TRBV7-9|few|TRBJ2-4
TGTGCCAGCAGCTTCCCCGGGTCTGACATTCAGTACTTC
CASSFPGSDIQYF
>TRBD2|TRBV12-3/TRBV12-4|.|TRBJ2-5
TGTGCCACCGCGCCTGCGGTCCTAGCGGAAGAGACCCAGTACTTC
CATAPAVLAEETQYF
>TRBD2|TRBV29-1|.|TRBJ2-5
TGCAGCGGCGGGACTAGCGGGAGAGAGACCCAGTACTTC
CSGGTSGRETQYF
>.|TRBV7-9|.|TRBJ2-7
TGTGCCAGCAGCCTCCGGGACTCCAACTCCTACGAGCAGTACTTC
CASSLRDSNSYEQYF
>TRBD1|TRBV20-1|.|TRBJ2-3
TGCAGTGCTAGAGCCTCCGGGACAGGCAGTAGGCCTAGCACAGATACGCAGTATTTT
CSARASGTGSRPSTDTQYF